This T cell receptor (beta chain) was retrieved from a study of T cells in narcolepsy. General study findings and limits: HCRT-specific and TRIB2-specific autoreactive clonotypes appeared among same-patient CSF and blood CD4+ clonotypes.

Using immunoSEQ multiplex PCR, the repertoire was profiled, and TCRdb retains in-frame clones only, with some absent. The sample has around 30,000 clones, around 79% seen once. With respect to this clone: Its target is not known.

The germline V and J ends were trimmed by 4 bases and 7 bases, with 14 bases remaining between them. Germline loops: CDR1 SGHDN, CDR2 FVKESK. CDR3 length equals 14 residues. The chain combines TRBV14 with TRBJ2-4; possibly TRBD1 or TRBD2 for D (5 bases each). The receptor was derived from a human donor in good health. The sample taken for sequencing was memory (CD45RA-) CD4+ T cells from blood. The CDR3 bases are TGTGCCAGCAGCCGGGACGGGGTTAGGAACATTCAGTACTTC. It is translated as CASSRDGVRNIQYF.